The 32 T cell receptor beta chains below all came from one sample that was sequenced in a study of T-cell reconstitution after alpha-beta-depleted transplantation in children. The authors prepared the TCRbeta library with unique molecular identifiers. MiXCR, applied by TCRdb to the PCR reads, yields one record per CDR3 protein. The table includes about 600,000 distinct CDR3 sequences, roughly 24% detected once. The sample in question was PBMCs, mostly from graft donor cells, obtained 360 days after TCRalphabeta/CD19-depleted stem cell transplant. These receptors came from a boy younger than two who had a stem cell transplant for acute myeloid leukemia, so the T cells may come from the graft donor.

The chain uses TRBV20-1 and TRBJ2-1; 9 bases line up with TRBD2. Looked up from germline, CDR1 is DFQATT and CDR2 is SNEGSKA (reference sequence). The V gene end was trimmed by 5 bases and the J gene end by 8 bases; junction bases not matched to a gene: 16. The CDR3 runs 16 residues. CDR3 in amino acids: CSAGRGAGGLMDEQFF. CDR3 coding DNA: TGCAGTGCTGGACGCGGCGCGGGGGGGCTTATGGATGAGCAGTTCTTC.

The rearrangement joins TRBV6-5 to TRBJ1-1; a possible D gene is TRBD1 (6 bases). With 2 bases removed from V and 6 bases from J, the gap between germline ends came to 13 bases. Per germline, CDR1 MNHEY and CDR2 SVGAGI. CDR3 length: 14 amino acids. DNA for the CDR3: TGTGCCAGCAGTTACGGGGGCCGGGGCTCTGAAGCTTTCTTT. Its translation is CASSYGGRGSEAFF.

The chain has TRBV20-1 and TRBJ2-5, with D possibly matching TRBD2 (5 bases). Germline values: CDR1 DFQATT, CDR2 SNEGSKA (reference sequence). V was pared by 0 bases and J by 9 bases, with 20 bases between. The CDR3 runs to 15 residues. CDR3 residues: CSARDRRLGAAAQYF. The CDR3, as DNA: TGCAGTGCTAGAGATCGAAGGTTGGGAGCGGCCGCCCAGTACTTC.

This clonotype was observed at least ten times. The genes are TRBV24-1 and TRBJ2-2, with D perhaps TRBD1 (6 bases). V shed 4 bases and J shed 2 bases, with 16 bases lying between them. The CDR3 has 17 amino acids. The V gene's germline CDR1 is KGHDR and CDR2 SFDVKD. Here the CDR3 DNA reads TGTGCCACCAGTGACCCTCTTCCGGGACACAACACCGGGGAGCTGTTTTTT. Translated, it gives CATSDPLPGHNTGELFF.

This clonotype has ten or more counts. The chain recombines TRBV27 with TRBJ2-7; weak D call: TRBD2 (5 bases). The CDR3 is 15 residues long. Germline values: CDR1 MNHEY, CDR2 SMNVEV (reference sequence). V lost 4 bases to trimming and J lost 7 bases, with 20 bases between them. The CDR3 nucleotides read TGTGCCAGCAGTTCATACCTACACAACACGGGAGAGCAGTACTTC. Translated: CASSSYLHNTGEQYF.

A few counts support this clonotype. This chain uses TRBV12-3 or TRBV12-4 with TRBJ2-7; D may correspond to TRBD1 or TRBD2 (5 bases each). V lost 3 bases to trimming and J lost 6 bases, with 9 bases between them. The CDR3 runs 12 residues. The chain's CDR3 is CASSFEGPEQYF. DNA of the CDR3: TGTGCCAGCAGTTTCGAGGGGCCCGAGCAGTACTTC.

This clonotype was recorded many times. For the CDR3, the DNA is TGCGCCAGCAGCTTTGGGACAGCTATGTGGGGGAATGAAAAACTGTTTTTT. It translates to CASSFGTAMWGNEKLFF. V usage is TRBV5-1 and J usage is TRBJ1-4; 7 bases line up with TRBD1. Germline CDR1 SGHRS, CDR2 YFSETQ. The V gene end was trimmed by 2 bases and the J gene end by 5 bases; junction bases not matched to a gene: 12. This CDR3 region has 17 residues.

V gene TRBV7-6 combines with J gene TRBJ1-1; possible D gene TRBD1, 5 bases. Trimming stripped 5 bases from V and 11 bases from J, with 15 bases between. From germline, CDR1 is SGHVS and CDR2 FNYEAQ. The CDR3 loop spans 12 amino acids. In nucleotides, the CDR3 is TGTGCCAGCAGCACCTGGGACGCTCGTGCTTTCTTT. Translating it yields CASSTWDARAFF.

The gene calls are TRBV7-9 and TRBJ2-1; 11 nucleotides align to TRBD2. Germline V gene data show CDR1 as SEHNR and CDR2 as FQNEAQ (reference sequence). V gave up 5 bases and J gave up 15 bases; unmatched junction bases: 9. The CDR3 length is 13 residues. The CDR3 sequence is CASSPGLAGLRFF. The CDR3 DNA is TGTGCCAGCAGCCCCGGACTAGCGGGTTTGAGGTTCTTC.

The rearrangement joins TRBV14 to TRBJ1-3, with D hard to call. Trimming took off 3 bases at V and 0 bases at J, with 12 bases between the two ends. This CDR3 is 16 amino acids long. Germline CDR1 reads SGHDN; CDR2 reads FVKESK. The CDR3 here is CASSHPSDSSGNTIYF. The CDR3, as DNA: TGTGCCAGCAGCCATCCGTCGGACTCCTCTGGAAACACCATATATTTT.

The chain combines TRBV6-5 with TRBJ2-7; the match to TRBD1 covers 9 bases. CDR1 is MNHEY, CDR2 SVGAGI, per germline. The CDR3 is 14 residues long. The V and J ends lost 3 bases and 6 bases, in that order; junction bases with no gene match: 6. CDR3 loop: CASSYGTGKSEQYV. The CDR3 nucleotides are TGTGCCAGCAGTTATGGGACAGGGAAGAGCGAGCAGTACGTC.

This clonotype occurred a few times. V gene TRBV6-5 combines with J gene TRBJ2-1; tentatively, D is TRBD1 or TRBD2 (5 bases each). The CDR3 spans 17 residues. Germline CDR1 is MNHEY and CDR2 is SVGAGI. V lost 3 bases and J 6 bases, leaving 21 bases between the germline ends. The CDR3 region has the DNA TGTGCCAGCAGTTATCGCGTGGGTTGGGGGTCGAGCAATGAGCAGTTCTTC. The encoded protein is CASSYRVGWGSSNEQFF.

This chain links TRBV18 with TRBJ2-7; 11 positions match TRBD1. Trimming at V came to 6 bases and at J to 4 bases, leaving 8 bases not matched to a gene. The CDR3 loop spans 15 amino acids. Germline lookup yields CDR1 KGHSH and CDR2 LQKENI. CDR3: CASSAGTGGWYEQYF. The CDR3 nucleotides read TGTGCCAGCTCTGCCGGGACAGGGGGTTGGTACGAGCAGTACTTC.

This clonotype has at least ten counts. The chain carries TRBV5-6 and TRBJ1-4; no firm D call. Between the trimmed V and J ends, which lost 0 bases and 8 bases, there was a span of 8 bases. The length of the CDR3 is 13 residues. Germline V gene sequence: CDR1 SGHDT, CDR2 YYEEEE. The CDR3: CASSLVADEKLFF. The CDR3 DNA reads as TGTGCCAGCAGCTTGGTGGCGGACGAAAAACTGTTTTTT.

This clonotype showed up many times. The rearrangement joins TRBV12-3 or TRBV12-4 to TRBJ1-4, with unresolved D. Trimming stripped 5 bases from V and 3 bases from J, with 13 bases between. The CDR3 is 15 residues long. CDR3 region: CASSRRRASNEKLFF. CDR3 nucleotide sequence: TGTGCCAGCAGTCGAAGACGGGCTTCTAATGAAAAACTGTTTTTT.

This clonotype showed up just a few times. This chain links TRBV7-6 with TRBJ2-3; D may be TRBD2 (5 bases). Germline CDR1 reads SGHVS; CDR2 reads FNYEAQ. The V and J ends lost 1 base and 0 bases respectively, with 14 bases between them. The CDR3 is 17 residues long. The CDR3 nucleotides are TGTGCCAGCAGCTTAGAGATAGCTCCGGGGAGCACAGATACGCAGTATTTT. Translating gives CASSLEIAPGSTDTQYF.

Ten or more counts support this clonotype. The V gene is TRBV20-1, the J gene TRBJ2-7, with TRBD2 matching 7 bases. Per the germline V gene, CDR1 is DFQATT and CDR2 is SNEGSKA (reference sequence). The junction had 8 bases not matched to a gene; V was cut back by 6 bases and J by 0 bases. CDR3 length: 14 residues. The CDR3 spells CSAGGSLYSYEQYV. The CDR3 bases are TGCAGTGCCGGGGGGAGTTTGTACTCCTACGAGCAGTACGTC.

This rearrangement joins TRBV9 to TRBJ2-3; no firm D call. V was clipped by 0 bases and J by 4 bases, with 15 bases between them. Germline assignment: CDR1 SGDLS and CDR2 YYNGEE. The CDR3 is 16 amino acids. The DNA for the CDR3 is TGTGCCAGCAGCGTAGGGGATAGCCTGATGGCAGATACGCAGTATTTT. The encoded protein is CASSVGDSLMADTQYF.

The chain is built from TRBV12-3 or TRBV12-4 and TRBJ1-2; TRBD1 agrees at 8 bases. V lost 6 bases to trimming and J lost 2 bases; unmatched junction nucleotides: 11. CDR3 length equals 16 residues. The DNA of the CDR3 is TGTGCCAGCAGGGGAGGACAGGGCTACCCCAACTATGGCTACACCTTC. Protein sequence: CASRGGQGYPNYGYTF.

This clonotype was recorded a few times. The chain uses TRBV7-6 and TRBJ2-3, with TRBD2 matching over 7 bases. The CDR3 spans 14 residues. Germline lookup yields CDR1 SGHVS and CDR2 FNYEAQ. After removal of 10 bases from V and 1 base from J, the junction contained 8 bases not matched to a gene. CDR3 DNA: TGTGCCACCCGGCGGGGAGGGGGCACAGATACGCAGTATTTT. This encodes CATRRGGGTDTQYF.

The chain links TRBV20-1 to TRBJ1-2; D might be TRBD1 (6 bases). From germline, CDR1 is DFQATT and CDR2 SNEGSKA (reference sequence). V lost 6 bases and J lost 3, with 11 bases in between. This CDR3 comprises 12 residues. CDR3 sequence (DNA): TGCAGTGCCCAAGGGGGTTACTATGGCTACACCTTC. Its translation is CSAQGGYYGYTF.

The rearrangement joins TRBV14 to TRBJ2-2, with 8 bases matching TRBD1. The CDR3 is made up of 15 amino acids. Germline V gene lookup returns CDR1 SGHDN and CDR2 FVKESK. Trimming removed 7 bases from V and 4 bases from J; junction bases left unmatched: 8. The CDR3 reads CASTAGTGGTGELFF. CDR3 nucleotides: TGTGCCAGCACCGCCGGGACAGGCGGCACCGGGGAGCTGTTTTTT.

This clonotype was picked up many times. The genes are TRBV11-2 and TRBJ2-7; 8 bases fit TRBD1. Germline trimming cut 5 bases from V and 7 bases from J; bases unmatched to any gene: 10. The V gene's germline CDR1 is SGHAT and CDR2 FQNNGV. The CDR3 is made up of 14 amino acids. CDR3 amino acids: CASSTDREAIEQYV. The CDR3 nucleotides are TGTGCCAGCAGCACGGACAGGGAGGCGATAGAGCAGTACGTC.

This clonotype was observed a handful of times. J is TRBJ2-3 and V is TRBV20-1, with D possibly called TRBD1 or TRBD2 (6 bases each). In germline, CDR1 is DFQATT, CDR2 SNEGSKA (reference sequence). This CDR3 spans 20 amino acids. Trimming left V 5 bases short and J 4 bases short, with 34 bases between. The CDR3 loop reads CSAPAPLLVWVEGGSDTQYF. For the CDR3, the DNA is TGCAGTGCTCCCGCCCCCCTACTAGTATGGGTAGAAGGGGGGTCAGATACGCAGTATTTT.

Ten or more counts support this clonotype. This chain uses TRBV6-5 with TRBJ2-2; the D gene is possibly TRBD1 (5 bases). The V end lost 2 bases, the J end lost 4 bases, and 8 bases lay between the germline ends. Germline values: CDR1 MNHEY, CDR2 SVGAGI. CDR3 size: 14 residues. Written as DNA, the CDR3 is TGTGCCAGCAGTTACGTCAGGGCCACCGGGGAGCTGTTTTTT. Protein sequence: CASSYVRATGELFF.

This clonotype came up once. The chain is built from TRBV6-2 or TRBV6-3 and TRBJ2-2, with 10 bases aligning to TRBD2. V trimming: 4 bases; J trimming: 2 bases; junction bases outside the gene matches: 16. CDR3 length: 20 residues. From germline, CDR1 is MNHEY and CDR2 SVGEGT. CDR3 amino acids: CASSSITFWTSGFNTGELFF. The CDR3 DNA reads as TGTGCCAGCAGTTCAATAACGTTTTGGACTAGCGGCTTCAACACCGGGGAGCTGTTTTTT.

This clonotype was seen a handful of times. The V and J genes are TRBV24-1 and TRBJ2-7, with 9 bases that match TRBD1. Germline V gene lookup returns CDR1 KGHDR and CDR2 SFDVKD. The CDR3 sequence is 15 residues long. After removal of 4 bases from V and 5 bases from J, the junction contained 8 bases not matched to a gene. The CDR3 DNA is TGTGCCACCAGTGAAGCGGACAGGGGCGGTGACGAGCAGTACGTC. It specifies CATSEADRGGDEQYV.

This chain links TRBV7-9 with TRBJ2-5; D gene unclear. Per germline, CDR1 SEHNR and CDR2 FQNEAQ (reference sequence). Trimming removed 5 bases at V and 3 bases at J, with 16 bases between. The CDR3 runs 15 residues. CDR3 loop: CASSGDWSAKETQYF. In DNA form, the CDR3 reads TGTGCCAGCAGCGGGGATTGGTCAGCTAAAGAGACCCAGTACTTC. Full variable domain (remainder filled in from reference TRBV7-9 and TRBJ2-5): DTGVSQNPRHKITKRGQNVTFRCDPISEHNRLYWYRQTLGQGPEFLTYFQNEAQLEKSRLLSDRFSAERPKGSFSTLEIQRTEQGDSAMYLCASSGDWSAKETQYFGPGTRLLVL.

This clonotype was recorded only once. This CDR3 is CASSLATDNALFSTGTQYF. The CDR3 DNA sequence: TGTGCCAGCAGCTTAGCAACTGACAACGCCTTATTCTCAACTGGGACCCAGTACTTC. V usage is TRBV7-6 and J usage is TRBJ2-5; D gene ambiguous. Germline CDR1 is SGHVS and CDR2 is FNYEAQ. This CDR3 is built from 19 residues. The V end lost 0 bases, the J end lost 7 bases, and 27 bases lay between the germline ends.

This clonotype was seen a handful of times. The genes are TRBV6-1 and TRBJ1-2; TRBD1 might be the D (5 bases). V was clipped by 2 bases and J by 3 bases, with 13 bases between them. The CDR3 spans 15 residues. The germline CDR1 and CDR2 sequences are MNHNS and SASEGT. The CDR3 nucleotides read TGTGCCAGCAGTGAACGGGGGGGTACGGACTATGGCTACACCTTC. Encoded protein: CASSERGGTDYGYTF.

This clonotype has more than one count but fewer than ten. The chain joins TRBV27 to TRBJ2-3, with TRBD2 matching 8 bases. From germline, CDR1 is MNHEY and CDR2 SMNVEV (reference sequence). The CDR3 is 16 residues long. Unmatched junction bases numbered 9, after V lost 5 bases and J lost 2 bases. As DNA, the CDR3 is TGTGCCAGCAGTCTCATAGCGGGGCCTTACACAGATACGCAGTATTTT. Its protein is CASSLIAGPYTDTQYF.

The chain employs TRBV20-1 and TRBJ1-6; TRBD1 agrees at 8 bases. The CDR3 is made up of 15 amino acids. The junction had 6 bases not matched to a gene; V was cut back by 2 bases and J by 6 bases. Germline-derived CDR1 and CDR2 are DFQATT and SNEGSKA (reference sequence). CDR3: CSARRGTGSNSPLHF. For the CDR3, the DNA is TGCAGTGCTAGACGGGGGACAGGTAGTAATTCACCCCTCCACTTT.